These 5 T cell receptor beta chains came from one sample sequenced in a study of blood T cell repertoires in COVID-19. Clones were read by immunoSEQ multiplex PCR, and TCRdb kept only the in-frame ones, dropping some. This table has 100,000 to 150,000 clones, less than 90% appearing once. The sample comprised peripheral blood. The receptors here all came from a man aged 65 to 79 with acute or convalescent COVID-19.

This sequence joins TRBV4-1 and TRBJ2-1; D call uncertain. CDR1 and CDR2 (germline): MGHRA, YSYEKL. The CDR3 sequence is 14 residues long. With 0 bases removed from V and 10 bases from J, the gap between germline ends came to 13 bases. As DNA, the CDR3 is TGCGCCAGCAGCCAAGATCGGCGGTTTCAGGAGCAGTTCTTC. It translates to CASSQDRRFQEQFF.

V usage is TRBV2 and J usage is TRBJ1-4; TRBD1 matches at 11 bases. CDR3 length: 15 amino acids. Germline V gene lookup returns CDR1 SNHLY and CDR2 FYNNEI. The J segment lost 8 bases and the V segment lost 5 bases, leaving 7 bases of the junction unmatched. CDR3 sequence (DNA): TGTGCCAGCAGTCCCCCGGACAGGGGGCACGAAAAACTGTTTTTT. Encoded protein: CASSPPDRGHEKLFF. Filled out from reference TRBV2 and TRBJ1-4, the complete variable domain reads EPEVTQTPSHQVTQMGQEVILRCVPISNHLYFYWYRQILGQKVEFLVSFYNNEISEKSEIFDDQFSVERPDGSNFTLKIRSTKLEDSAMYFCASSPPDRGHEKLFFGSGTQLSVL.

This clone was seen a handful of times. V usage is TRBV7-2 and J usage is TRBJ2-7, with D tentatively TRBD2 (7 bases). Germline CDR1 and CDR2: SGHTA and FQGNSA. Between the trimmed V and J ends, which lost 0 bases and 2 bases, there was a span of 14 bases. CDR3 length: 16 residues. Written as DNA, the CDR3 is TGTGCCAGCAGCTTAGCAGGGGGGGCGGCCACCTACGAGCAGTACTTC. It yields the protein CASSLAGGAATYEQYF.

CDR3 protein: CASSPRGQGASEAFF. CDR3 in DNA: TGTGCCAGCAGCCCCCGGGGACAGGGGGCATCCGAAGCTTTCTTT. The rearrangement joins TRBV16 to TRBJ1-1; 12 bases agree with TRBD1. Germline CDR1 is KGHSY and CDR2 is FQNENV. The CDR3 extends over 15 amino acids. V dropped 4 bases and J dropped 8; count of bases not matched to a gene: 8.

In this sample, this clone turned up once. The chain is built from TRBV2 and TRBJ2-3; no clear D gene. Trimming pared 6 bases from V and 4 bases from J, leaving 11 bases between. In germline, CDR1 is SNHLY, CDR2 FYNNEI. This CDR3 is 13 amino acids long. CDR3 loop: CASRRDISDTQYF. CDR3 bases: TGTGCCAGCAGGCGCGACATATCAGATACGCAGTATTTT.